This is a list of T cell receptor beta chains from one sample in a study of identical twins. Each CDR3 protein gets one entry after TCRdb re-called the 5' RACE reads with MiXCR. Among hundreds of thousands of distinct CDR3 sequences, around 20% were seen once, and the ten largest hold roughly 4%. Another study also made use of these data, one on T cells expressing NK-cell markers.

Sequencing was carried out using PBMCs. The receptors were sampled from a woman between 18 and 29 years old in good health. CDR3s include the opening cysteine and the closing phenylalanine or tryptophan. The D gene is left open where the match is weak. A row's size may be missing; if present it is once, few, many or a size class.

abundance	v_gene	j_gene	len	d_gene	CDR3nt	CDR3aa
-	TRBV29-1	TRBJ2-1	12	-	TGCAGCGCCCTATCTCACTCCAATGAGCAGTTCTTC	CSALSHSNEQFF
-	TRBV2	TRBJ2-1	12	-	TGTGCCAGCCAGGACGCTTTGGGTGAGCAGTTCTTC	CASQDALGEQFF
-	TRBV5-5	TRBJ2-1	17	TRBD2	TGTGCCAGCAGCTTGGGACTAGCGGGGGCCACCTACAATGAGCAGTTCTTC	CASSLGLAGATYNEQFF
-	TRBV12-3/TRBV12-4	TRBJ2-1	15	TRBD2	TGTGCCAGCAGATACGGACTAGCGGGAGTATTTGAGCAGTTCTTC	CASRYGLAGVFEQFF
-	TRBV7-8	TRBJ2-1	15	-	TGTGCCAGCAGGAAACTAGGGAGCTCCTACAATGAGCAGTTCTTC	CASRKLGSSYNEQFF
few	TRBV10-3	TRBJ2-1	13	-	TGTGCCATCAGGGCGCGAGGGCTCAATGAGCAGTTCTTC	CAIRARGLNEQFF
-	TRBV9	TRBJ2-5	15	-	TGTGCCAGCAGCTATCGGGACGACCTCCAAGAGACCCAGTACTTC	CASSYRDDLQETQYF
many	TRBV7-2	TRBJ1-2	12	-	TGTGCCAGCAGCAGACAGAACTATGGCTACACCTTC	CASSRQNYGYTF
many	TRBV29-1	TRBJ2-3	19	-	TGCAGCGTTGAAGATCTGAGGGGTGAATCTGGGGGGAGCACAGATACGCAGTATTTT	CSVEDLRGESGGSTDTQYF
many	TRBV7-9	TRBJ2-7	12	-	TGTGCCAGCAGCTTTACGGGGAGCGAGCAGTACTTC	CASSFTGSEQYF
few	TRBV9	TRBJ2-7	13	-	TGTGCCAGCAGTGGGGACTGGGATGGGGAGCAGTACTTC	CASSGDWDGEQYF
many	TRBV20-1	TRBJ2-1	14	TRBD2	TGCAGTGCTGCATCTAGCGGGGCCTACAATGAGCAGTTCTTC	CSAASSGAYNEQFF
few	TRBV12-3/TRBV12-4	TRBJ2-1	13	-	TGTGCCAGCAGTTTAGATGGAATTAATGAGCAGTTCTTC	CASSLDGINEQFF
once	TRBV25-1	TRBJ2-1	14	-	TGTGCCAGCAGTGAGGAGGGCAGGAGCAATGAGCAGTTCTTC	CASSEEGRSNEQFF
-	TRBV29-1	TRBJ2-7	13	-	TGCAGCGTTGCCCCTGGGGAACCCTACGAGCAGTACTTC	CSVAPGEPYEQYF
-	TRBV20-1	TRBJ2-1	16	TRBD2	TGCAGTGCTAGGTCTGGGGGGTTAGCGGGAGTGTGGGAGCAGTTCTTC	CSARSGGLAGVWEQFF
few	TRBV12-3/TRBV12-4	TRBJ2-7	16	TRBD2	TGTGCCAGCAGTTTAGGACTAGCGGGAGGAGCCTACGAGCAGTACTTC	CASSLGLAGGAYEQYF